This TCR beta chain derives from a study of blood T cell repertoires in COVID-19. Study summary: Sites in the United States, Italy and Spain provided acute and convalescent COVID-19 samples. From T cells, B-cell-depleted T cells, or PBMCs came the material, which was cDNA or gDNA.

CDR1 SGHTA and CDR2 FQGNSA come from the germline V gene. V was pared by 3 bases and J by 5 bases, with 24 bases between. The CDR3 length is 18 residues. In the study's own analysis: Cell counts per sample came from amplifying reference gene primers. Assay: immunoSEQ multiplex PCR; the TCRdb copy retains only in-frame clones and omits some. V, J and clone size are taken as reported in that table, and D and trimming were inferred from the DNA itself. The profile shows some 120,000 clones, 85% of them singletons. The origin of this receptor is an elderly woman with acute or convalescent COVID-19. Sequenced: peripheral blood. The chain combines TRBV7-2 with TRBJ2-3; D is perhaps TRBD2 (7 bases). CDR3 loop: CASSLGAGAGPAQDTQYF. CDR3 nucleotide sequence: TGTGCCAGCAGCTTGGGGGCGGGAGCGGGACCCGCACAAGATACGCAGTATTTT. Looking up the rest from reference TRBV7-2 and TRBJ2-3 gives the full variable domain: GAGVSQSPSNKVTEKGKDVELRCDPISGHTALYWYRQSLGQGLEFLIYFQGNSAPDKSGLPSDRFSAERTGGSVSTLTIQRTQQEDSAVYLCASSLGAGAGPAQDTQYFGPGTRLTVL.